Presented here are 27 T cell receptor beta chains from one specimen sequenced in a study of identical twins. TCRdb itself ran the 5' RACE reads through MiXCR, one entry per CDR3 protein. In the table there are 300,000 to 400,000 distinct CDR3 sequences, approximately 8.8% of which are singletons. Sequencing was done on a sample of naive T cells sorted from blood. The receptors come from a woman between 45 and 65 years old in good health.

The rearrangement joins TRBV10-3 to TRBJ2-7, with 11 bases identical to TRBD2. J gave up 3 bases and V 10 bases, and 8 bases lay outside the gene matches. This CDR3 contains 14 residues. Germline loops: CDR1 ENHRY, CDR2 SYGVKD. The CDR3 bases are TGTGCCACCGGGGGCGGGACTAGCGGCTACGAGCAGTACTTC. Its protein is CATGGGTSGYEQYF.

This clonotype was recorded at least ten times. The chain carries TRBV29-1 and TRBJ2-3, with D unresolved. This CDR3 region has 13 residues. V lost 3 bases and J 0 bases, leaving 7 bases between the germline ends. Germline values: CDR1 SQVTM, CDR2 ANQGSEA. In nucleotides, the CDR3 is TGCAGCGTTGAGGACGGGAGCACAGATACGCAGTATTTT. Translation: CSVEDGSTDTQYF.

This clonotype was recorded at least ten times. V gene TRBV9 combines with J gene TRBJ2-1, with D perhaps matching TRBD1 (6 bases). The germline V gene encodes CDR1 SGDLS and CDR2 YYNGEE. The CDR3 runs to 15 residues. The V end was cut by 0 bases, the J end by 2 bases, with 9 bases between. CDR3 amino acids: CASSVVDSAYNEQFF. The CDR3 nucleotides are TGTGCCAGCAGCGTAGTGGACAGTGCCTACAATGAGCAGTTCTTC.

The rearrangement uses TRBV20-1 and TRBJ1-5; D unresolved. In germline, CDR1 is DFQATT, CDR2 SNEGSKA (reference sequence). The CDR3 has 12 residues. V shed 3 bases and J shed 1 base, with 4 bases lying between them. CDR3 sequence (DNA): TGCAGTGCTAGTGGAAGCAATCAGCCCCAGCATTTT. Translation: CSASGSNQPQHF.

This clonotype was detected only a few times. The CDR3 bases are TGTGCCAGCAGCTCTGTCGGGACCGAGGAAGAGACCCAGTACTTC. Translation: CASSSVGTEEETQYF. The chain carries TRBV27 and TRBJ2-5; D may be TRBD1 or TRBD2 (5 bases each). The germline V and J ends were trimmed by 6 bases and 3 bases, with 17 bases remaining between them. This CDR3 contains 15 residues. From germline, CDR1 is MNHEY and CDR2 SMNVEV (reference sequence).

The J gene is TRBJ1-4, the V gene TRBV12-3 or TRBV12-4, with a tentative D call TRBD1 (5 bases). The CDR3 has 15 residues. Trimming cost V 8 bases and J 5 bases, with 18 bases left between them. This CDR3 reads CASSRRGVINEKLFF. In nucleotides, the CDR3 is TGTGCCAGCTCGCGACGGGGGGTTATCAATGAAAAACTGTTTTTT.

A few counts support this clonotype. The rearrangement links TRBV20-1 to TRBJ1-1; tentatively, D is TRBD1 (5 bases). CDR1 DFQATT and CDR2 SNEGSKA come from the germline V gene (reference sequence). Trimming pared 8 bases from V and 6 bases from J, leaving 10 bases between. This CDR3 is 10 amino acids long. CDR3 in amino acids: CSPSGSEAFF. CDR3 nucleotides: TGCAGTCCATCAGGGTCTGAAGCTTTCTTT.

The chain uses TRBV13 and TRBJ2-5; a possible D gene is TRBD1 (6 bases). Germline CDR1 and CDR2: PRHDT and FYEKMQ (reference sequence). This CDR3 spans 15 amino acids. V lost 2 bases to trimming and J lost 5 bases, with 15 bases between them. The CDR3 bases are TGTGCCAGCAGCTTACGGGACCGAAGGGGGGAGACCCAGTACTTC. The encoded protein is CASSLRDRRGETQYF.

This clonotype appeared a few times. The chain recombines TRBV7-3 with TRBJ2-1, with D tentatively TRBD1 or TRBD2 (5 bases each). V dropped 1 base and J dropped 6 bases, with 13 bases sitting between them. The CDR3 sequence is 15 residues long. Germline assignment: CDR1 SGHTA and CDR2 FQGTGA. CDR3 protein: CASSLIRDPGNEQFF. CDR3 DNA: TGTGCCAGCAGCTTAATTAGGGACCCAGGCAATGAGCAGTTCTTC. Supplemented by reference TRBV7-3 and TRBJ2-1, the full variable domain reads GAGVSQTPSNKVTEKGKYVELRCDPISGHTALYWYRQSLGQGPEFLIYFQGTGAADDSGLPNDRFFAVRPEGSVSTLKIQRTERGDSAVYLCASSLIRDPGNEQFFGPGTRLTVL.

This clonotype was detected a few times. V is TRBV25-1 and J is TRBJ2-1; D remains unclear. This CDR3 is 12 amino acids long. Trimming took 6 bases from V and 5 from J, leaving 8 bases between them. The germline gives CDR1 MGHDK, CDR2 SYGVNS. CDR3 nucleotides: TGTGCCAGCAGAGAGCTGGACAATGAGCAGTTCTTC. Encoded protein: CASRELDNEQFF.

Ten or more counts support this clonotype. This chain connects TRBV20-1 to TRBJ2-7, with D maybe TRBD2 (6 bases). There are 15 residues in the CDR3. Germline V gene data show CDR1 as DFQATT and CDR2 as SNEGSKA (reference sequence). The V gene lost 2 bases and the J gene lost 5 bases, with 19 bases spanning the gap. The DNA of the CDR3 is TGCAGTGCTAGAACCCTGGGAAGGGGAGGAAACGAGCAGTACTTC. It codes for CSARTLGRGGNEQYF.

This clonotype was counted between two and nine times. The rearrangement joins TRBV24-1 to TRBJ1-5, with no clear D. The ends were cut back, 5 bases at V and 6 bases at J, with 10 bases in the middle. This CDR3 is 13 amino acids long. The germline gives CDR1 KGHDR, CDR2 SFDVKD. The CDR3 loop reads CATSVRAGQPQHF. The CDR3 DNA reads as TGTGCCACCAGTGTCCGGGCAGGTCAGCCCCAGCATTTT.

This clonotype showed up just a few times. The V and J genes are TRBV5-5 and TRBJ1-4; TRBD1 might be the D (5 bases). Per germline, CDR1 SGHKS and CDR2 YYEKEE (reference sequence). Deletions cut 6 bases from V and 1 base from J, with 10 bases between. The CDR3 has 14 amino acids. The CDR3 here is CASTFGGTNEKLFF. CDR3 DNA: TGTGCCAGCACCTTCGGGGGAACTAATGAAAAACTGTTTTTT.

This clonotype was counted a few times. CDR3 in amino acids: CASSRALETQYF. DNA for the CDR3: TGTGCCAGTAGCCGGGCCCTAGAGACCCAGTACTTC. This chain uses TRBV6-1 with TRBJ2-5, with D unresolved. Germline CDR1 and CDR2: MNHNS and SASEGT. The CDR3 is 12 amino acids. Between the trimmed V and J ends, which lost 9 bases and 4 bases, there was a span of 12 bases.

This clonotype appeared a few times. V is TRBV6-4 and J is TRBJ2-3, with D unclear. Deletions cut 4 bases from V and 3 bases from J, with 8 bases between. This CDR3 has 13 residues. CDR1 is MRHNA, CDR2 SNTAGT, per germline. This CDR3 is CASSGSGTDTQYF. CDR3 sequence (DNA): TGTGCCAGCAGTGGTTCCGGGACAGATACGCAGTATTTT.

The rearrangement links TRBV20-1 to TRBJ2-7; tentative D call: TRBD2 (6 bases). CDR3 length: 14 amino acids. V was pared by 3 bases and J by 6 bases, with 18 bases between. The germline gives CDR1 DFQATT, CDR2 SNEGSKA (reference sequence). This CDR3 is CSASPGGKVREQYF. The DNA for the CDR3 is TGCAGTGCTAGCCCAGGCGGGAAAGTGCGCGAGCAGTACTTC.

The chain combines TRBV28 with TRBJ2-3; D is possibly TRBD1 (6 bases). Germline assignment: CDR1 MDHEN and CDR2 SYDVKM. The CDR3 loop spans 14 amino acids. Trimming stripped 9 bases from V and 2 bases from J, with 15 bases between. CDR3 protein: CASLGGGLTDTQYF. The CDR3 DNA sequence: TGTGCCAGTCTTGGGGGCGGACTCACAGATACGCAGTATTTT. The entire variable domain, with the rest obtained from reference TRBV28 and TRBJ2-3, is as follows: DVKVTQSSRYLVKRTGEKVFLECVQDMDHENMFWYRQDPGLGLRLIYFSYDVKMKEKGDIPEGYSVSREKKERFSLILESASTNQTSMYLCASLGGGLTDTQYFGPGTRLTVL.

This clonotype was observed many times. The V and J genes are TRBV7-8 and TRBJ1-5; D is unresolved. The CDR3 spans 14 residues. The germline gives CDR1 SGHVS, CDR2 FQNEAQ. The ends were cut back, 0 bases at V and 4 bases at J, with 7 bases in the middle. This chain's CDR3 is CASSLAGLNQPQHF. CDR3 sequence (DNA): TGTGCCAGCAGCTTAGCTGGGTTAAATCAGCCCCAGCATTTT. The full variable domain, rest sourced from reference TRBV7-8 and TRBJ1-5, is GAGVSQSPRYKVAKRGQDVALRCDPISGHVSLFWYQQALGQGPEFLTYFQNEAQLDKSGLPSDRFFAERPEGSVSTLKIQRTQQEDSAVYLCASSLAGLNQPQHFGDGTRLSIL.

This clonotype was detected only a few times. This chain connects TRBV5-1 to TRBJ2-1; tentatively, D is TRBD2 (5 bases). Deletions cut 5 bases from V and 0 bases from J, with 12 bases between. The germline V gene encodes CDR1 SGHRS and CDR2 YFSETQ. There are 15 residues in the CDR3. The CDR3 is CASRGSASSYNEQFF. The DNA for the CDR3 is TGCGCCAGCAGGGGTAGCGCTAGCTCCTACAATGAGCAGTTCTTC.

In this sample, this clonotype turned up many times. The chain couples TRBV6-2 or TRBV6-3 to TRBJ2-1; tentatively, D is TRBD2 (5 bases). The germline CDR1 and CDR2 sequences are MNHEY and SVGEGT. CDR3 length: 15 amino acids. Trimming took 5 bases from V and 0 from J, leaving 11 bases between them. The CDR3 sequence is CASSPISGSYNEQFF. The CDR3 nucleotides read TGTGCCAGCAGTCCCATAAGCGGCTCCTACAATGAGCAGTTCTTC.

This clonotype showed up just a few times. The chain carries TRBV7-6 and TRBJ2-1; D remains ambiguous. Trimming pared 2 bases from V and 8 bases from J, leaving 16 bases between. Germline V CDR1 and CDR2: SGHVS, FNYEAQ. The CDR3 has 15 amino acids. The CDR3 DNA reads TGTGCCAGCAGCTTAAGGGTCGACACGAGTGATGAGCAGTTCTTC. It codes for CASSLRVDTSDEQFF.

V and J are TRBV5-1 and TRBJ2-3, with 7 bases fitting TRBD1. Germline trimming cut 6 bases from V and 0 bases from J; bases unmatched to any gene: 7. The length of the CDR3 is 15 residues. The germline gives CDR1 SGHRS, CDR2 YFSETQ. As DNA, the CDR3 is TGCGCCAGCAAAAGACAGGGAGCTAGCACAGATACGCAGTATTTT. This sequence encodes CASKRQGASTDTQYF.

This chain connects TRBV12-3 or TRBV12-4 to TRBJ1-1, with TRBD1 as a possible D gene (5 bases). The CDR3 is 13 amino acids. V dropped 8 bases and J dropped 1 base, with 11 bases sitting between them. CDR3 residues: CASGLGRNTEAFF. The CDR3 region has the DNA TGTGCCAGCGGCCTGGGGCGGAACACTGAAGCTTTCTTT.

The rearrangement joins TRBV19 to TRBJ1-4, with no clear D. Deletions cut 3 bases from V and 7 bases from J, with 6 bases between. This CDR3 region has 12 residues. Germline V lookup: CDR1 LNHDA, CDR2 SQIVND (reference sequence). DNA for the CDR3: TGTGCCAGTAGTATTGATTTTGAAAAACTGTTTTTT. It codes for CASSIDFEKLFF.

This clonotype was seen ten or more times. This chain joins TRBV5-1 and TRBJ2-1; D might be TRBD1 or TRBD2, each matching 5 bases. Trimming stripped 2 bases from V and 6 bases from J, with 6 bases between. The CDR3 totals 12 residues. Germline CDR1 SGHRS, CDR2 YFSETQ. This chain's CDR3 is CASSFGANEQFF. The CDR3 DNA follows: TGCGCCAGCAGCTTCGGGGCCAATGAGCAGTTCTTC.

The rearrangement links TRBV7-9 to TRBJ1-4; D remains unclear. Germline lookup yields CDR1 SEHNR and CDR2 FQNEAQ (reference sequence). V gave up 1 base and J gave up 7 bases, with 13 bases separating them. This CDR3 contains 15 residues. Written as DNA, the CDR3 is TGTGCCAGCAGCTTAGTCCTTTCGGGGTTTGAAAAACTGTTTTTT. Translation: CASSLVLSGFEKLFF.

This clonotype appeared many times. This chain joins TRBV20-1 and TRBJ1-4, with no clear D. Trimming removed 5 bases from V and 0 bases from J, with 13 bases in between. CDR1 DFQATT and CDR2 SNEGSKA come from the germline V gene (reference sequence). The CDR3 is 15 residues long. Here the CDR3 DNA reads TGCAGTGCTGCCCCTCCCGGGGCAACTAATGAAAAACTGTTTTTT. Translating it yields CSAAPPGATNEKLFF.